This T cell receptor beta chain stems from a study of early T cells in non-severe SARS-CoV-2 infection. Study overall: Whole-blood bulk RNA, unsorted, was sequenced, and chains were unpaired.

Germline CDR1 SQVTM, CDR2 ANQGSEA. CDR3 length equals 13 residues. Trimming removed 7 bases from V and 1 base from J, with 14 bases in between. Study-wide results and caveats: Anti-spike CD8 specificities were favored by VDJdb matching, whose results missed private and CD4 specificities.

Molecules of cDNA were individually given unique molecular identifiers that were attached to them. TCRdb recomputed calls from the 5' RACE reads with MiXCR, one row per CDR3 protein. The profile shows roughly 75,000 distinct CDR3 sequences, around 11% of them singletons. A word on this clonotype: Its cognate antigen is unknown.

This TCR came from an adult who was a healthcare worker with PCR-confirmed SARS-CoV-2 infection or an uninfected control (not recorded which). Sequenced input: whole blood. V usage is TRBV29-1 and J usage is TRBJ2-7; no reliable D call. The CDR3 spells CSAIPTVSYEQYF. The CDR3 DNA reads TGCAGCGCCATACCGACGGTGTCCTACGAGCAGTACTTC.